This T cell receptor (beta chain) was captured by sequencing in a study of identical twins. As to this clonotype: Its antigen is not known.

Study findings and constraints: Out-of-frame beta chain sequences displayed weaker excess sharing between twins. Reduced insertions were recorded for abundant cord blood beta clonotypes, with no such pattern in memory repertoires.

CDR1 LGHNA and CDR2 YNFKEQ come from the germline V gene. The V gene end was trimmed by 5 bases and the J gene end by 0 bases; junction bases not matched to a gene: 4. This CDR3 region has 14 residues. After template switching added a universal primer site, the resulting cDNA carried unique molecular identifiers. Via MiXCR, TCRdb re-called the 5' RACE reads, giving one row per CDR3 protein. The sample has about 450,000 distinct CDR3 sequences; about a fifth are singletons. Sequenced input: naive T cells sorted from blood. J is TRBJ2-7 and V is TRBV4-2; 7 positions agree with TRBD2. The receptor's source is a man aged 50-60 years in good health. The CDR3 loop is CASSKAGFSYEQYF. As DNA, the CDR3 is TGTGCCAGCAGCAAAGCGGGATTCTCCTACGAGCAGTACTTC.